The rows below give T cell receptor beta chains drawn from one sample of a study of post-analysis software for immune sequencing data. MiXCR, run by TCRdb on the PCR reads, gives a single entry per CDR3 protein. This table holds 450,000 to 700,000 distinct CDR3 sequences, roughly 46% found once. The sequenced sample was blood. Every receptor here comes from a girl aged 10 to 17 with multiple sclerosis. CDR3s leave out the opening cysteine and the closing phenylalanine or tryptophan. Each record gives: V gene, J gene, clone size, CDR3 protein. Rows give clone size only sometimes, using once, few, many, or a class for an expanded clone.

TRBV12-3/TRBV12-4	TRBJ2-3	-	ASILRGTKDTQY
TRBV7-6	TRBJ2-4	-	ASSPGTAGLAKNIQY
TRBV20-1	TRBJ2-5	-	SAAATDLQETQY
TRBV7-9	TRBJ2-7	many	ASSLAGAYEQY
TRBV5-1	TRBJ2-5	many	ASSYGQFQETQY
TRBV20-1	TRBJ2-7	-	SARGGLASYEQY
TRBV2	TRBJ2-1	-	ASRPTALGSDEQF
TRBV27	TRBJ2-1	-	ASRGGYNEQF
TRBV5-1	TRBJ2-5	-	ASSFPSGRRTQY
TRBV4-1	TRBJ2-7	few	ASSQEIESAYEQY
TRBV6-2/TRBV6-3	TRBJ2-5	-	ASSSGQGISTPIETQY
TRBV12-3/TRBV12-4	TRBJ1-2	few	ASSLSGDRTYGYT
TRBV11-2	TRBJ2-5	-	ASSLRRTGSQETQY
TRBV2	TRBJ2-1	-	ASNQLAGGPNEQF
TRBV12-3/TRBV12-4	TRBJ2-1	-	ASTEDAGREQF
TRBV20-1	TRBJ2-1	-	SARLLRRDEQF
TRBV9	TRBJ2-7	-	TSSVGPLGEQY
TRBV9	TRBJ2-1	few	ASNPTGGNEQF
TRBV20-1	TRBJ1-2	-	SAGPSGQGVYGYT
TRBV20-1	TRBJ2-7	few	SASGAGYEQY
TRBV29-1	TRBJ2-2	-	SVWKNTGELF
TRBV10-1	TRBJ2-1	-	ASSESTRNEQF
TRBV5-1	TRBJ1-2	-	ASSLPGDGYT
TRBV4-2	TRBJ1-6	few	ASSQRTGSYNSPLH
TRBV6-6	TRBJ1-2	-	ASRLGVPYYYT
TRBV7-2	-	-	ASSPKWLNLYNEQY
TRBV5-1	TRBJ2-1	-	ASSLARGLNEQF
TRBV3-1	TRBJ1-4	-	ASSQGPAAYEKLF
TRBV29-1	TRBJ1-2	few	SVEARQGSNYGYT
TRBV2	TRBJ2-7	-	ASSGRITYEQY
TRBV7-9	TRBJ2-7	-	ASSLAQYEQY
TRBV7-6	TRBJ1-1	-	ASSSPGGRDTEAF
TRBV7-9	TRBJ2-7	-	ASSGQIRGAGSYEQY
TRBV12-3/TRBV12-4	TRBJ2-1	many	ASSPSGGFNEQF
TRBV20-1	TRBJ1-6	-	SARDGTDNSPLH
TRBV6-5	TRBJ2-7	few	ASKGRGDYEQY
TRBV29-1	TRBJ1-2	-	SARDLNYGYT
TRBV27	TRBJ2-7	-	ASSRSNTYEQY
TRBV20-1	TRBJ1-1	few	SARPGGLDTEAF
TRBV12-3/TRBV12-4	TRBJ2-6	few	ASSFIWVSGANVLT